The T cell receptor beta chain under discussion was sequenced for a study of neoadjuvant anti-PD-1 for oral cavity cancer (dated by TCRdb to about 2021). Notes on the research overall: Three to four biweekly doses of nivolumab at 3 mg/kg were mostly administered to patients before curative-intent surgical resection. An approximately 30% response rate was observed in the parent correlative cohort, in which around 13 patients were included. Under RECIST 1.1, patients with complete response, partial response or stable disease were classed as responders, and patients with progression were classed as non-responders. Patients who did not progress were given a fourth nivolumab dose at about day 43 and had definitive surgical resection on days 50-56.

V loses 8 bases, J loses 5 bases, and the germline ends lie 12 bases apart. The CDR1 and CDR2 encoded by the germline V gene are SGHTA and FQGNSA. The CDR3 has 13 amino acids, counting the end cysteine and phenylalanine. Only CDR3 DNA remains: 39 bases, in frame from the first base. The time point label, as the study defines it: before neoadjuvant nivolumab. Patients had been newly diagnosed with stage II-IVA oral cavity squamous cell carcinoma, and no prior systemic or radiation treatment had been given to the patients. The cohort was composed of patients with HPV-negative, locally advanced oral cavity squamous cell carcinoma. No culture maintenance or expansion was done, as the peripheral blood mononuclear cells went straight to analysis. Samples came from a longitudinal correlative study of a single-arm phase II trial of neoadjuvant nivolumab in oral cavity squamous cell carcinoma. Subject-matched pre- and post-treatment PBMCs and tumors from three responders and three non-responders were subjected to genomic DNA-based TCRbeta sequencing. Peripheral blood mononuclear cells were drawn once before nivolumab treatment and a second time after treatment, when surgery took place. The Maxwell RSC DNA from Cells kit was used to extract genomic DNA from PBMCs.

Overall study outcomes, separate from this receptor: A higher pretreatment blood Treg/Th17 ratio correlated with both higher pretreatment blood TCRbeta clonality and lower post-treatment tumor TCRbeta clonality. Only three patients per response group were included in the TCR analyses, and the authors called for validation in larger cohorts. After neoadjuvant nivolumab, non-responders showed significantly higher T cell clonality (Gini index) in PBMCs than responders did.

For deep sequencing, each PBMC sample was run in six replicates, with libraries mostly built from about 500 ng of input genomic DNA. TCRbeta libraries were prepared with the immunoSEQ hsTCRbeta kit according to the manufacturer's instructions. Sequencing of the completed libraries took place using an Illumina NovaSeq 6000 S4 flow cell after they had been pooled to roughly 3.2 nM. Per the original workflow: Raw data preprocessing and quality control were performed with the immunoSEQ Analyzer. The analysis was restricted to productive rearrangements, with each unique CDR3 amino acid sequence defining a clonotype. Repertoire clonality was estimated as the Gini-Simpson index, which was calculated using the R package tcR. Gini indices were compared with Student's t test, and associations with tumor size change were assessed by Pearson correlation. TCRdb took this table from immuneACCESS and kept in-frame rearrangements with V and J called. Such tables lack part of the clones; where checked against another copy, unresolved V genes explain under half of the gap, and the rest is unexplained. Clone size and V and J calls were adopted from that table, with D and trimming inferred from the DNA. The sample has over 80,000 clones on record, 84% of them singletons. The ten largest clones take up roughly 3% of the sample.

Comment on this clone: Its cognate antigen has yet to be identified. No base-level quality is on record; no much larger clone is a single base apart.

The rearranged chain carries TRBV7-2 and TRBJ2-2; TRBD2 is a possible D gene, resting on 5 matching bases. The sequences come from PBMCs, collected before nivolumab (anti-PD-1) treatment. The receptor's source is a person aged 35-80 years with oral cavity squamous cell carcinoma. Read as DNA, the sequence is TGTGCCAGCGGCAGCGGAATGACCGGGGAGCTGTTTTTT. Its protein product is CASGSGMTGELFF.